This is a list of T cell receptor beta chains from one sample in a study of blood T cell repertoires in COVID-19. This table comes from immunoSEQ multiplex PCR, and its TCRdb copy is limited to in-frame clones, with some not included. The sample has some 56,000 clones, about 89% seen once. The source material was peripheral blood. The receptor set was obtained from a human donor in a cohort sampled during active COVID-19. Both conserved end residues are part of each CDR3. A D gene is named only where the DNA matches it firmly. Not every row has a clone size; where given, it reads once, few, many or a size class.

j_call	v_call	clone_size	d_call	cdr3_aa	cdr3_nt
TRBJ2-1	TRBV11-3	-	TRBD1	CASSSGQGQGNEQFF	TGTGCCAGCAGCTCCGGACAGGGCCAGGGCAATGAGCAGTTCTTC
TRBJ1-4	TRBV29-1	-	TRBD1	CSGGTGARNEKLFF	TGCAGCGGTGGGACAGGGGCACGGAATGAAAAACTGTTTTTT
TRBJ2-7	TRBV11-2	once	TRBD1	CASSTTLGGPEQYF	TGTGCCAGCAGCACGACACTAGGGGGCCCCGAGCAGTACTTC
TRBJ1-4	TRBV6-5	-	-	CASRQGEPNEKLFF	TGTGCCAGCAGGCAGGGCGAACCAAATGAAAAACTGTTTTTT
TRBJ2-1	TRBV4-2	-	-	CASSQSAIPSSYNEQFF	TGTGCCAGCAGCCAATCCGCGATCCCTAGCTCCTACAATGAGCAGTTCTTC
TRBJ2-4	TRBV7-9	-	TRBD1	CASSLDGTASIQYF	TGTGCCAGCAGCTTAGACGGGACAGCCAGCATTCAGTACTTC
TRBJ2-7	TRBV7-9	-	TRBD1	CASSSRQGVGYEQYF	TGTGCCAGCAGCTCTAGACAGGGGGTTGGCTACGAGCAGTACTTC
TRBJ2-7	TRBV6-5	-	TRBD1	CASSYGDRAGGQYF	TGTGCCAGCAGTTACGGGGACAGGGCAGGTGGGCAGTACTTC
TRBJ1-4	TRBV30	-	-	CAWSVGNIAGNEKLFF	TGTGCCTGGAGCGTCGGAAACATTGCGGGTAATGAAAAACTGTTTTTT
TRBJ2-3	TRBV7-2	-	-	CASSQRGGNTDTQYF	TGTGCCAGCAGCCAACGAGGGGGTAACACAGATACGCAGTATTTT
TRBJ1-1	TRBV18	-	-	CASSQYQGYGGMNTEAFF	TGTGCCAGCTCACAATACCAGGGATATGGGGGCATGAACACTGAAGCTTTCTTT
TRBJ2-5	TRBV9	few	TRBD1	CASSVVPGQGQETQYF	TGTGCCAGCAGCGTGGTTCCCGGACAGGGGCAAGAGACCCAGTACTTC
TRBJ2-3	TRBV9	-	TRBD2	CASSVLGGAVDTQYF	TGTGCCAGCAGCGTCCTCGGGGGGGCGGTAGATACGCAGTATTTT
TRBJ1-1	TRBV5-4	-	-	CASSDGWANTEAFF	TGTGCCAGCAGCGATGGTTGGGCGAACACTGAAGCTTTCTTT
TRBJ2-7	TRBV10-2	once	TRBD1	CASSESTQGVQQYF	TGCGCCAGCAGTGAGTCGACTCAGGGGGTACAGCAGTACTTC
TRBJ1-3	TRBV11-2	few	-	CASSSPGSSGNTIYF	TGTGCCAGCAGCTCCCCAGGGTCCTCTGGAAACACCATATATTTT
TRBJ1-2	TRBV5-4	-	-	CASSAGGRAYGYTF	TGTGCCAGCAGCGCGGGGGGCAGGGCCTATGGCTACACCTTC
TRBJ1-2	TRBV3-1/TRBV3-2	-	-	CASRGGPYGYTF	TGTGCCAGCCGCGGTGGCCCGTATGGCTACACCTTC
TRBJ1-2	TRBV18	-	TRBD1	CASSPSGQGLFLGYGYTF	TGTGCCAGCTCACCCTCGGGACAGGGTCTTTTCTTAGGGTATGGCTACACCTTC
TRBJ1-2	TRBV13	-	-	CASSLTPRNYGYTF	TGTGCCAGCAGCTTAACACCGAGGAACTATGGCTACACCTTC
TRBJ1-2	TRBV7-2	-	-	CASSLVMAGNSYGYTF	TGTGCCAGCAGCTTAGTTATGGCAGGGAATAGTTATGGCTACACCTTC
TRBJ1-2	TRBV6-4	once	TRBD1	CASSAGGGEGYTF	TGTGCCAGCAGTGCAGGGGGCGGGGAAGGCTACACCTTC
TRBJ1-2	TRBV30	-	TRBD1	CAWSAGQAANYGYTF	TGTGCCTGGAGTGCGGGACAGGCGGCTAACTATGGCTACACCTTC
TRBJ1-2	TRBV6-5	-	-	CASISPYNYGYTF	TGTGCCAGCATCTCCCCCTACAACTATGGCTACACCTTC
TRBJ1-2	TRBV7-8	-	-	CASSLQGSHYGYTF	TGTGCCAGCAGCCTCCAGGGGTCACACTATGGCTACACCTTC
TRBJ2-7	TRBV11-3	-	TRBD2	CASSLTGGLEQYF	TGTGCCAGCAGCCTGACGGGGGGGCTCGAGCAGTACTTC
TRBJ1-1	TRBV5-6	-	-	CASSLQINTEAFF	TGTGCCAGCAGCTTGCAGATTAACACTGAAGCTTTCTTT
TRBJ2-2	TRBV7-8	-	-	CASSLRREGKELFF	TGTGCCAGCAGTTTACGCAGGGAAGGGAAGGAGCTGTTTTTT
TRBJ2-2	TRBV3-1/TRBV3-2	-	-	CASSQDPRASGTGELFF	TGTGCCAGCAGCCAAGACCCCCGGGCCTCGGGGACCGGGGAGCTGTTTTTT